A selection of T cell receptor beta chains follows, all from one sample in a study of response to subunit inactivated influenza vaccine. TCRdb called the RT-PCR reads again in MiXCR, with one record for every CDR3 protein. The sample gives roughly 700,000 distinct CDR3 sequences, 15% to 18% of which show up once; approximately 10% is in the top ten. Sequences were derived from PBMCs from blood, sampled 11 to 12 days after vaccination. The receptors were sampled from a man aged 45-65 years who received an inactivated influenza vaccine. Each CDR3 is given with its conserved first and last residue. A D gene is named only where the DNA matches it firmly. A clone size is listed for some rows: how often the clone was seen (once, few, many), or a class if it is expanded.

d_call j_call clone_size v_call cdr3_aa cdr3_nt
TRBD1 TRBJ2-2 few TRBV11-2 CASSWPGAGTGFSGELFF TGTGCCAGCAGCTGGCCGGGAGCCGGGACAGGGTTTAGCGGGGAGCTGTTTTTT
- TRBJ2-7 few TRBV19 CASSIGTDLTYEQYF TGTGCCAGTAGTATAGGGACAGACCTAACCTACGAGCAGTACTTC
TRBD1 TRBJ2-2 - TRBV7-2 CASSLVTGGSGELFF TGTGCCAGCAGCTTAGTTACAGGGGGGTCCGGGGAGCTGTTTTTT
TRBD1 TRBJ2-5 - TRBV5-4 CASSPGTGVGETQYF TGTGCCAGCAGCCCTGGTACAGGGGTGGGGGAGACCCAGTACTTC
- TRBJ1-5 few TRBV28 CASSSKTGTPRNQPQHF TGTGCCAGCAGTTCGAAAACCGGGACACCTCGCAATCAGCCCCAGCATTTT
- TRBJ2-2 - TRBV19 CASSRTATNTGELFF TGTGCCAGTAGTAGGACAGCTACGAACACCGGGGAGCTGTTTTTT
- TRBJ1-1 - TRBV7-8 CASSLVGGRPLNAEAFF TGTGCCAGCAGCTTAGTCGGGGGCCGCCCCCTGAACGCTGAAGCTTTCTTT
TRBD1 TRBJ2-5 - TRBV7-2 CASTLTGVQETQYF TGTGCCAGCACCCTCACAGGGGTTCAAGAGACCCAGTACTTC
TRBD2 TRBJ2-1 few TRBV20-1 CSARIAGRNEQFF TGCAGTGCTAGAATAGCGGGGCGGAATGAGCAGTTCTTC
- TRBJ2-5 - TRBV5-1 CASSLAALQETQYF TGCGCCAGCAGCTTGGCCGCTCTCCAAGAGACCCAGTACTTC
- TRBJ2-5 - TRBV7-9 CASSLIGRRETQYF TGTGCCAGCAGCTTAATAGGCAGAAGGGAGACCCAGTACTTC
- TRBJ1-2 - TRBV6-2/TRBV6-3 CASRQNYGYTF TGTGCCAGCCGACAGAACTATGGCTACACCTTC
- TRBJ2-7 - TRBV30 CAWSVHQVREQYF TGTGCCTGGAGTGTACATCAGGTCAGGGAGCAGTACTTC
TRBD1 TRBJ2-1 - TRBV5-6 CASSFGSGGGNEQFF TGTGCCAGCAGCTTTGGGTCAGGGGGCGGGAATGAGCAGTTCTTC
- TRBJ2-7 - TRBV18 CASSPPGSTYEQYF TGTGCCAGCTCACCACCGGGGTCAACCTACGAGCAGTACTTC
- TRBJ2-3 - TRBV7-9 CASSAETSTDTQYF TGTGCCAGCAGTGCCGAAACTAGCACAGATACGCAGTATTTT
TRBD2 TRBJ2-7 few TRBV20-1 CSATRTSGMYEQYF TGCAGTGCCACCAGGACTAGCGGGATGTACGAGCAGTACTTC